The 2 T cell receptor beta chains reported below all come from one sample, sequenced in a study of blood T cells in healthy people across ages. Using a J-beta primer mix together with a sample-barcoded 5' primer, a second PCR was run for about 6 to 12 cycles. In TCRdb, the 5' RACE reads were re-called with MiXCR into one record per CDR3 protein. In the table there are some 730,000 distinct CDR3 sequences, about a fifth of which are singletons. Sample: blood. These receptors came from a man aged 70 or older in good health.

The table lists this clonotype with a few counts. The V call is TRBV30, the J call TRBJ2-1, with TRBD1 matching over 9 bases. Germline CDR1 is GTSNPN and CDR2 is SVGIG (reference sequence). V lost 8 bases to trimming and J lost 2 bases; unmatched junction nucleotides: 10. The CDR3 runs to 15 residues. The CDR3 loop is CAGRNRDRAYNEQFF. The CDR3 DNA reads TGTGCCGGAAGAAACCGGGACAGGGCCTACAATGAGCAGTTCTTC.

A few counts support this clonotype. The chain couples TRBV12-3 or TRBV12-4 to TRBJ2-2, with unresolved D. CDR3 length: 13 residues. The V and J ends lost 5 bases and 4 bases respectively, with 8 bases between them. The CDR3 nucleotides are TGTGCCAGCAGTCCCGTTAGCACCGGGGAGCTGTTTTTT. This gives the protein CASSPVSTGELFF.